This is a list of T cell receptor beta chains from one sample in a study of T cells in Graves' hyperthyroidism and ophthalmopathy. TCRdb called the multiplex PCR reads again in MiXCR, with one record for every CDR3 protein. Of over 500,000 distinct CDR3 sequences in the sample, about 16% are singletons; the top ten hold 29%. Material for sequencing was blood. The receptors derive from a young woman with Graves' ophthalmopathy. Both conserved end residues are part of each CDR3. D genes are given only for firm matches. Size tells how often a clone was seen (once, few, many) or the class of an expanded clone, and some rows leave it out.

V	D	length	J	size	CDR3	DNA
TRBV20-1	NA	14	TRBJ1-5	NA	CSAPLGTPPQPQHF	TGCAGTGCTCCGCTGGGGACCCCCCCCCAGCCCCAGCATTTT
TRBV7-9	NA	13	TRBJ2-1	many	CASSYLQGNEQFF	TGTGCCAGCAGTTATTTACAGGGCAATGAGCAGTTCTTC
TRBV6-2/TRBV6-3	TRBD1	15	TRBJ2-7	few	CASSALTGSSDEQYF	TGTGCCAGCAGTGCCTTGACAGGGAGTAGCGACGAGCAGTACTTC
TRBV20-1	TRBD2	15	TRBJ2-7	NA	CSARGLAGGFYEQYF	TGCAGTGCTAGAGGTTTAGCGGGAGGGTTCTACGAGCAGTACTTC
TRBV7-9	NA	15	TRBJ2-3	NA	CASSLKVGSTDTQYF	TGTGCCAGCAGCTTAAAGGTGGGGAGCACAGATACGCAGTATTTT
TRBV3-1	NA	13	TRBJ2-6	few	CASSQPGANVLTF	TGTGCCAGCAGCCAGCCTGGGGCCAACGTCCTGACTTTC
TRBV20-1	NA	12	TRBJ2-5	many	CSASDTTETQYF	TGCAGTGCGAGCGATACCACGGAGACCCAGTACTTC
TRBV5-1	TRBD2	17	TRBJ2-1	NA	CASSSGGTSGSTSEQFF	TGTGCCAGCAGCTCCGGGGGGACTAGCGGGAGTACGAGTGAGCAGTTCTTC
TRBV28	NA	12	TRBJ1-5	NA	CASSLLGVPQHF	TGTGCCAGCAGTTTATTAGGTGTGCCCCAGCATTTT
TRBV20-1	NA	21	TRBJ1-2	NA	CSARFRGGPKPDQPFNYGYTF	TGCAGTGCTAGATTTAGGGGCGGACCAAAACCCGACCAACCCTTTAACTATGGCTACACCTTC
TRBV27	NA	13	TRBJ2-1	few	CASSLVTVNEQFF	TGTGCCAGCAGTTTAGTAACTGTTAATGAGCAGTTCTTC
TRBV2	NA	12	TRBJ1-2	many	CASMSTNYGYTF	TGTGCCAGCATGTCCACTAACTATGGCTACACCTTC
TRBV7-2	TRBD1	15	TRBJ1-1	many	CASSSDRGTYTEAFF	TGTGCCAGCAGCTCGGACAGGGGGACTTACACTGAAGCTTTCTTT
TRBV9	NA	15	TRBJ2-7	many	CASSGWGFSDDEQYF	TGTGCCAGCAGCGGGTGGGGGTTTTCTGATGACGAGCAGTACTTC
TRBV4-1	TRBD2	17	TRBJ2-7	NA	CASSQEWKSGRRYEQYF	TGCGCCAGCAGCCAAGAATGGAAGAGCGGGAGGAGGTACGAGCAGTACTTC
TRBV6-2/TRBV6-3	NA	13	TRBJ1-4	NA	CASGRDTFFGLFF	TGTGCCAGCGGCCGGGACACTTTTTTTGGACTGTTTTTT
TRBV20-1	NA	14	TRBJ2-3	NA	CSARYSGSTDTQYF	TGCAGTGCTAGGTATAGCGGTAGCACAGATACGCAGTATTTT
TRBV6-1	NA	13	TRBJ2-3	many	CASWAGATDTQYF	TGTGCCAGCTGGGCAGGGGCCACAGATACGCAGTATTTT
TRBV7-2	NA	15	TRBJ2-7	NA	CASSLDTRGRREQYF	TGTGCCAGCAGCTTAGACACTAGAGGACGGAGGGAGCAGTACTTC
TRBV6-5	TRBD1	18	TRBJ2-1	NA	CASSDSPLQGVLVNEQFF	TGTGCCAGCAGTGACTCCCCCCTACAGGGGGTATTGGTCAATGAGCAGTTCTTC
TRBV19	TRBD1	14	TRBJ2-7	many	CASRETGGHYEQYF	TGTGCCAGTAGGGAGACAGGGGGCCACTACGAGCAGTACTTC
TRBV9	TRBD2	18	TRBJ2-1	few	CASSVASSLAGEFNEQFF	TGTGCCAGCAGCGTAGCGAGTAGTCTAGCGGGAGAGTTCAATGAGCAGTTCTTC
TRBV7-9	TRBD2	15	TRBJ2-3	many	CASTSAGGDADTQYF	TGTGCCAGCACCTCAGCGGGAGGAGATGCAGATACGCAGTATTTT
TRBV19	NA	13	TRBJ2-7	many	CASQRQGGSEQYF	TGTGCCAGCCAGAGACAGGGAGGGAGTGAGCAGTACTTC
TRBV24-1	TRBD1	16	TRBJ2-3	NA	CATSDLRDRDTDTQYF	TGTGCCACCAGTGATTTGCGGGACAGAGACACAGATACGCAGTATTTT
TRBV6-2/TRBV6-3	NA	15	TRBJ2-2	many	CASSLVEGATGELFF	TGTGCCAGCAGCCTGGTGGAGGGGGCGACTGGGGAGCTGTTTTTT
TRBV7-3	NA	15	TRBJ2-5	many	CASSLPGSSSETQYF	TGTGCCAGCAGCTTACCGGGGTCCAGTAGCGAGACCCAGTACTTC
TRBV20-1	NA	15	TRBJ2-3	many	CSARDGVTSTDTQYF	TGCAGTGCTAGAGATGGGGTAACTAGCACAGATACGCAGTATTTT
TRBV29-1	NA	13	TRBJ2-5	few	CSVAEQGGETQYF	TGCAGCGTTGCAGAACAGGGCGGGGAGACCCAGTACTTC
TRBV25-1	TRBD1	15	TRBJ2-7	NA	CASSPRQGRRDEQYF	TGTGCCAGCAGCCCCAGACAGGGGCGTCGAGACGAGCAGTACTTC
TRBV5-1	NA	15	TRBJ2-6	NA	CATRAVNSGANVLTF	TGCGCCACTAGGGCCGTAAACTCTGGGGCCAACGTCCTGACTTTC
TRBV6-9	TRBD1	14	TRBJ2-5	NA	CASSYPGGVETQYF	TGTGCCAGCAGTTATCCAGGGGGAGTGGAGACCCAGTACTTC
TRBV27	NA	16	TRBJ1-4	NA	CASSPQKGRLNEKLFF	TGTGCCAGCAGTCCGCAGAAGGGCAGGCTAAATGAAAAACTGTTTTTT
TRBV19	NA	14	TRBJ2-7	few	CASSTRTRSYEQYF	TGTGCCAGTAGTACGCGGACCCGTTCCTACGAGCAGTACTTC
TRBV7-8	NA	14	TRBJ1-6	many	CASSLGIYNSPLHF	TGTGCCAGCAGCCTCGGGATATATAATTCACCCCTCCACTTT
TRBV27	NA	16	TRBJ1-4	NA	CASSFEAGTINEKLFF	TGTGCCAGCAGTTTTGAGGCCGGGACAATTAATGAAAAACTGTTTTTT
TRBV11-2	TRBD1	15	TRBJ1-6	many	CASSLETGGNSPLHF	TGTGCCAGCAGCTTAGAGACAGGGGGGAATTCACCCCTCCACTTT
TRBV7-9	NA	14	TRBJ1-6	NA	CASTGGGADSPLHF	TGTGCCAGCACCGGGGGCGGTGCGGATTCACCCCTCCACTTT
TRBV7-2	TRBD1	15	TRBJ1-6	few	CASSSGGTGISPLHF	TGTGCCAGCAGCTCAGGGGGGACAGGGATATCACCCCTCCACTTT
TRBV28	NA	13	TRBJ1-2	many	CASSLSTGYGYTF	TGTGCCAGCAGTTTATCGACAGGCTATGGCTACACCTTC
TRBV20-1	TRBD1	14	TRBJ1-2	NA	CSAIQDREGNGYTF	TGCAGTGCTATACAGGACAGGGAGGGGAATGGCTACACCTTC
TRBV5-6	NA	14	TRBJ2-1	NA	CASSLAGDRNEQFF	TGTGCCAGCAGCTTGGCGGGGGATCGGAATGAGCAGTTCTTC
TRBV30	NA	14	TRBJ2-5	many	CAWMTGSYQETQYF	TGTGCCTGGATGACGGGATCGTACCAAGAGACCCAGTACTTC
TRBV11-2	NA	16	TRBJ1-1	few	CASSLGLETMNTEAFF	TGTGCCAGCAGCTTAGGCTTGGAGACAATGAACACTGAAGCTTTCTTT
TRBV20-1	NA	17	TRBJ2-7	many	CSATHSDGGHPAYEQYF	TGCAGTGCTACCCACTCCGACGGGGGACACCCGGCCTACGAGCAGTACTTC
TRBV5-1	TRBD1	14	TRBJ1-1	many	CASSDRTGGTEAFF	TGCGCCAGCAGCGACCGGACAGGGGGCACTGAAGCTTTCTTT
TRBV3-1	NA	18	TRBJ2-1	many	CASSPMPHSDLTYNEQFF	TGTGCCAGCAGTCCTATGCCCCATAGCGACCTCACCTACAATGAGCAGTTCTTC
TRBV7-9	NA	14	TRBJ1-6	NA	CASSYWGIGSPLHF	TGTGCCAGCAGCTATTGGGGGATAGGGTCACCCCTCCACTTT
TRBV7-2	NA	14	TRBJ2-1	many	CASSPSPVYNEQFF	TGTGCCAGCAGCCCCTCCCCGGTTTACAATGAGCAGTTCTTC